This T cell receptor beta chain was identified in a study of identifying expanded T cells in peripheral blood. The data were produced by immunoSEQ multiplex PCR, yet TCRdb's version contains in-frame clones alone and is incomplete. The repertoire consists of roughly 120,000 clones, with less than 90% occurring once and the leading ten covering 7.5% to 9.5%. Germline V CDR1 and CDR2: SNHLY, FYNNEI. Trimming shortened V by 4 bases and J by 2 bases, and 9 bases separated the two germline ends. This CDR3 region has 15 residues. This chain links TRBV2 with TRBJ2-6; D call uncertain. This clonotype was sampled from a person aged 18 to 69 in good health. The sample comprised blood. The CDR3 protein is CASSGPRAGANVLTF. CDR3 DNA sequence: TGTGCCAGCAGTGGCCCAAGGGCTGGGGCCAACGTCCTGACTTTC.